A single sample is the source of the 29 T cell receptor beta chains below, sequenced in a study of T cell changes during pregnancy in multiple sclerosis. Data came from immunoSEQ multiplex PCR; TCRdb stores just in-frame clones and leaves some out. Of tens of thousands of clones listed, 80% to 95% were seen once; the top ten hold around 2.3%. Here the sequenced sample was peripheral blood, taken before pregnancy. The source is a female donor with multiple sclerosis, enrolled in a pregnancy study.

The V and J genes are TRBV29-1 and TRBJ2-7; 12 nucleotides align to TRBD1. Losses at the gene ends were 6 bases for V and 4 bases for J; bases not matched to a gene: 7. From germline, CDR1 is SQVTM and CDR2 ANQGSEA. The CDR3 loop spans 14 amino acids. The CDR3 sequence is CSVDGTGGGYEQYF. DNA of the CDR3: TGCAGCGTCGATGGGACAGGGGGCGGTTACGAGCAGTACTTC.

The V call is TRBV6-5, the J call TRBJ1-5, with D tentatively TRBD1 (6 bases). Germline-derived CDR1 and CDR2 are MNHEY and SVGAGI. The V and J ends lost 2 bases and 5 bases respectively, with 10 bases between them. The CDR3 loop spans 14 amino acids. The CDR3, as DNA: TGTGCCAGCAGTTACCGGGGGGCCTATCAGCCCCAGCATTTT. It translates to CASSYRGAYQPQHF.

The rearrangement uses TRBV5-6 and TRBJ1-2; D uncertain. The V gene's germline CDR1 is SGHDT and CDR2 YYEEEE. Trimming cost V 0 bases and J 4 bases, with 7 bases left between them. This CDR3 has 13 amino acids. DNA for the CDR3: TGTGCCAGCAGCTTGGAACAGTTCTATGGCTACACCTTC. It translates to CASSLEQFYGYTF.

The genes are TRBV7-3 and TRBJ2-3; possibly TRBD2 for D (5 bases). V lost 3 bases and J lost 4, with 11 bases in between. Germline-derived CDR1 and CDR2 are SGHTA and FQGTGA. This CDR3 spans 14 amino acids. The CDR3 region is CASSLTNFADTQYF. The CDR3 bases are TGTGCCAGCAGCTTGACTAATTTTGCAGATACGCAGTATTTT.

With respect to this clone: The junction does not match germline at one end; this may be a read error. The V and J genes are TRBV7-6 and TRBJ2-1; 9 nucleotides align to TRBD2. The CDR3 length is 14 residues. Per germline, CDR1 SGHVS and CDR2 FNYEAQ. CDR3 region: CASSLRGSGSPVLF. DNA of the CDR3: TGTGCCAGCAGCTTAAGGGGTAGCGGGAGCCCCGTCCTCTTC.

The chain links TRBV15 to TRBJ1-5; no clear D gene. The V gene's germline CDR1 is LNHNV and CDR2 YYDKDF (reference sequence). V was trimmed by 3 bases and J by 5 bases, leaving 14 bases between them. The length of the CDR3 is 15 residues. CDR3 DNA: TGTGCCACCAGCAGGCTCGAACACCAGGATCAGCCCCAGCATTTT. It is translated as CATSRLEHQDQPQHF. Drawing the rest from reference TRBV15 and TRBJ1-5, the complete variable domain is DAMVIQNPRYQVTQFGKPVTLSCSQTLNHNVMYWYQQKSSQAPKLLFHYYDKDFNNEADTPDNFQSRRPNTSFCFLDIRSPGLGDTAMYLCATSRLEHQDQPQHFGDGTRLSIL.

The chain links TRBV28 to TRBJ1-2; possibly TRBD1 for D (6 bases). The CDR3 runs 13 residues. Trimming removed 1 base at V and 4 bases at J, with 7 bases between. Per the germline V gene, CDR1 is MDHEN and CDR2 is SYDVKM. CDR3 amino acids: CASSLSRGYGYTF. CDR3 DNA sequence: TGTGCCAGCAGTTTATCCAGGGGCTATGGCTACACCTTC.

The chain has TRBV7-2 and TRBJ1-1; weak D call: TRBD1 (5 bases). V gave up 1 base and J gave up 1 base, with 10 bases separating them. The germline gives CDR1 SGHTA, CDR2 FQGNSA. CDR3 size: 15 residues. CDR3 amino acids: CASSLGGTTNTEAFF. The CDR3 DNA follows: TGTGCCAGCAGCTTAGGGGGGACTACGAACACTGAAGCTTTCTTT.

The chain employs TRBV18 and TRBJ1-3, with unresolved D. The CDR3 covers 16 residues. The ends were cut back, 1 base at V and 0 bases at J, with 10 bases in the middle. The V gene's germline CDR1 is KGHSH and CDR2 LQKENI. CDR3 in amino acids: CASSPHEASSGNTIYF. The CDR3 nucleotides are TGTGCCAGCTCACCACACGAGGCCAGCTCTGGAAACACCATATATTTT.

CDR3 in amino acids: CAISEGGRANNEQFF. In DNA, the CDR3 is TGTGCCATCAGTGAGGGAGGGAGGGCCAACAATGAGCAGTTCTTC. The chain recombines TRBV10-3 with TRBJ2-1; 7 bases are shared with TRBD2. The CDR3 is 15 amino acids. Unmatched junction bases numbered 6, after V lost 2 bases and J lost 5 bases. Germline loops: CDR1 ENHRY, CDR2 SYGVKD.

This chain uses TRBV9 with TRBJ2-3; tentatively, D is TRBD1 (6 bases). The V gene lost 4 bases and the J gene lost 2 bases, with 11 bases spanning the gap. In germline, CDR1 is SGDLS, CDR2 YYNGEE. CDR3 length: 14 residues. The CDR3 loop is CASSTRGNTDTQYF. CDR3 in DNA: TGTGCCAGCAGCACTAGGGGGAACACAGATACGCAGTATTTT.

The chain combines TRBV6-6 with TRBJ1-5; 8 positions agree with TRBD1. Germline-derived CDR1 and CDR2 are MNHNY and SVGAGI (reference sequence). Unmatched junction bases numbered 7, after V lost 6 bases and J lost 3 bases. The CDR3 is 15 amino acids. CDR3: CASSPGQVFNQPQHF. CDR3 bases: TGTGCCAGCAGCCCGGGACAGGTCTTCAATCAGCCCCAGCATTTT.

V is TRBV27 and J is TRBJ2-3; 10 bases are a match to TRBD2. The trim removed 2 bases at V and 5 bases at J, leaving 10 bases unmatched. CDR3 size: 17 residues. Germline V lookup: CDR1 MNHEY, CDR2 SMNVEV (reference sequence). CDR3 sequence (DNA): TGTGCCAGCAGTTTACTGAGCGGGAGGGCCGGGGGAGATACGCAGTATTTT. Translating it yields CASSLLSGRAGGDTQYF.

The V gene is TRBV7-8, the J gene TRBJ1-2; D remains unclear. V lost 5 bases, J lost 7 bases, and 11 bases lay in between. CDR1 is SGHVS and CDR2 is FQNEAQ in the germline V gene. The CDR3 is made up of 12 amino acids. The CDR3 here is CASSLIEGGYTF. Written as DNA, the CDR3 is TGTGCCAGCAGCCTAATCGAGGGTGGCTACACCTTC. The variable domain in full, completed from reference TRBV7-8 and TRBJ1-2, reads GAGVSQSPRYKVAKRGQDVALRCDPISGHVSLFWYQQALGQGPEFLTYFQNEAQLDKSGLPSDRFFAERPEGSVSTLKIQRTQQEDSAVYLCASSLIEGGYTFGSGTRLTVV.

The rearrangement joins TRBV6-5 to TRBJ2-1; the D gene is possibly TRBD1 (6 bases). Germline V gene lookup returns CDR1 MNHEY and CDR2 SVGAGI. The CDR3 contains 14 residues. Trimming pared 3 bases from V and 9 bases from J, leaving 15 bases between. The CDR3 loop reads CASSYAGEGSEQFF. The CDR3 region has the DNA TGTGCCAGCAGTTATGCAGGGGAAGGGAGTGAGCAGTTCTTC.

The rearrangement links TRBV11-3 to TRBJ2-1, with 7 bases fitting TRBD2. Germline V CDR1 and CDR2: SGHNT, YENEEA. The CDR3 contains 15 residues. With V trimmed by 1 base and J by 2 bases, 2 bases remained unmatched. As DNA, the CDR3 is TGTGCCAGCAGCTTAGGCGGGAGAACCTACAATGAGCAGTTCTTC. This translates into CASSLGGRTYNEQFF. The full variable domain, with the rest looked up from reference TRBV11-3 and TRBJ2-1, is EAGVVQSPRYKIIEKKQPVAFWCNPISGHNTLYWYLQNLGQGPELLIRYENEEAVDDSQLPKDRFSAERLKGVDSTLKIQPAELGDSAVYLCASSLGGRTYNEQFFGPGTRLTVL.

V is TRBV2 and J is TRBJ2-7; 8 bases align to TRBD1. Germline CDR1 and CDR2: SNHLY and FYNNEI. This CDR3 spans 13 amino acids. V gave up 5 bases and J gave up 4 bases; unmatched junction bases: 4. This CDR3 reads CASSWDRLYEQYF. DNA for the CDR3: TGTGCCAGCAGTTGGGACAGGCTGTACGAGCAGTACTTC.

V gene TRBV6-5 combines with J gene TRBJ2-7, with a weak D call TRBD2 (6 bases). This CDR3 is built from 14 residues. The germline V gene encodes CDR1 MNHEY and CDR2 SVGAGI. Trimming cost V 6 bases and J 5 bases, with 17 bases left between them. The CDR3 DNA is TGTGCCAGCAGCGACGACGGGAGTTTAAACGAGCAGTACTTC. This encodes CASSDDGSLNEQYF.

The rearrangement links TRBV18 to TRBJ1-1, with D unclear. Germline CDR1 reads KGHSH; CDR2 reads LQKENI. Trimming stripped 3 bases from V and 4 bases from J, with 9 bases between. The CDR3 is 13 amino acids. CDR3 residues: CASSPSRSTEAFF. The CDR3 DNA follows: TGTGCCAGCTCACCTTCACGGAGCACTGAAGCTTTCTTT.

V and J are TRBV6-1 and TRBJ2-1, with D tentatively TRBD1 (6 bases). The CDR3 has 15 amino acids. Per germline, CDR1 MNHNS and CDR2 SASEGT. Trimming removed 6 bases at V and 0 bases at J, with 12 bases between. CDR3 coding DNA: TGTGCCAGCAGACAAACAGGGAGCTCCTACAATGAGCAGTTCTTC. It is translated as CASRQTGSSYNEQFF.

The chain has TRBV11-3 and TRBJ2-7, with 11 bases identical to TRBD1. The V and J ends lost 5 bases and 3 bases, in that order; junction bases with no gene match: 9. This CDR3 has 16 amino acids. Germline CDR1 SGHNT, CDR2 YENEEA. The CDR3 protein is CASSLGTGGYGYEQYF. In DNA, the CDR3 is TGTGCCAGCAGCCTGGGGACAGGGGGGTATGGCTACGAGCAGTACTTC.

The chain employs TRBV19 and TRBJ1-5; perhaps TRBD1 as D (5 bases). The V end lost 3 bases, the J end lost 6 bases, and 18 bases lay between the germline ends. CDR1 and CDR2 (germline): LNHDA, SQIVND (reference sequence). The CDR3 extends over 16 amino acids. CDR3: CASSINVAGNIQPQHF. The CDR3 bases are TGTGCCAGTAGTATTAATGTGGCAGGGAATATTCAGCCCCAGCATTTT.

Only one count was recorded for this clone. This chain connects TRBV6-1 to TRBJ1-5; unclear D gene. Germline CDR1 reads MNHNS; CDR2 reads SASEGT. Trimming pared 7 bases from V and 0 bases from J, leaving 7 bases between. The CDR3 sequence is 13 residues long. The DNA for the CDR3 is TGTGCCAGCACCGAGTATAGCAATCAGCCCCAGCATTTT. Its translation: CASTEYSNQPQHF.

The J gene is TRBJ2-5, the V gene TRBV6-6; perhaps TRBD2 as D (5 bases). Per germline, CDR1 MNHNY and CDR2 SVGAGI (reference sequence). Trimming left V 11 bases short and J 5 bases short, with 21 bases between. This CDR3 is built from 14 residues. The CDR3 region is CAVYPLDPGETQYF. CDR3 nucleotide sequence: TGTGCCGTCTACCCTCTTGACCCGGGGGAGACCCAGTACTTC.

This clone was observed once. The chain joins TRBV9 to TRBJ1-4, with TRBD1 identical over 7 bases. The germline V gene has CDR1 SGDLS and CDR2 YYNGEE. Losses at the gene ends were 4 bases for V and 3 bases for J; bases not matched to a gene: 6. CDR3 size: 15 residues. CDR3 region: CASSTRTGPNEKLFF. CDR3 bases: TGTGCCAGCAGCACTAGGACAGGCCCTAATGAAAAACTGTTTTTT.

This chain links TRBV7-2 with TRBJ2-7; 8 bases map to TRBD2. The CDR3 is made up of 15 amino acids. V was clipped by 6 bases and J by 0 bases; unmatched bases: 7. Looked up from germline, CDR1 is SGHTA and CDR2 is FQGNSA. In nucleotides, the CDR3 is TGTGCCAGCAGGAGGGCGGGAGGAAGCTCCTACGAGCAGTACTTC. It encodes CASRRAGGSSYEQYF.

This clone was detected only a few times. The rearrangement joins TRBV9 to TRBJ2-2, with 9 bases aligning to TRBD2. From germline, CDR1 is SGDLS and CDR2 YYNGEE. There are 17 residues in the CDR3. The V gene end was trimmed by 4 bases and the J gene end by 6 bases; junction bases not matched to a gene: 13. The CDR3 DNA reads TGTGCCAGCAGCATCTTAGCGGGAGTCCGATCCGCCGGGGAGCTGTTTTTT. It translates to CASSILAGVRSAGELFF.

The rearrangement uses TRBV4-2 and TRBJ2-4; D is unclear. The V gene lost 2 bases and the J gene lost 0 bases, with 8 bases spanning the gap. The CDR3 is made up of 15 amino acids. Looked up from germline, CDR1 is LGHNA and CDR2 is YNFKEQ. The CDR3 region has the DNA TGTGCCAGCAGCCAAAGAGTACTAGCCAAAAACATTCAGTACTTC. It translates to CASSQRVLAKNIQYF.

This chain connects TRBV28 to TRBJ2-2; TRBD1 matches 7 bases. The CDR3 sequence is 14 residues long. Per germline, CDR1 MDHEN and CDR2 SYDVKM. V lost 5 bases and J lost 4; bases outside the gene matches: 4. Written as DNA, the CDR3 is TGTGCCAGCAGTATACAGGGGTTCACCGGGGAGCTGTTTTTT. This gives the protein CASSIQGFTGELFF.